The rows below give T cell receptor beta chains drawn from one sample of a study of lymphopenia after photon versus proton radiotherapy. Clones were sequenced by immunoSEQ multiplex PCR, and TCRdb holds only the in-frame ones, with some missing. The data show fewer than 50,000 clones, about 85% seen once. Specimen: peripheral blood, collected from a patient treated with photon-based radiotherapy. These receptors originate from a man aged 40-49 years with gastric cancer. CDR3s include the opening cysteine and the closing phenylalanine or tryptophan. D genes are given only for firm matches. The size entry is marked missing in some rows and otherwise reads once, few, many or a size class.

>TRBJ2-3|TRBV5-1|once|TRBD1
CASSLAIPGQKSFRDTQYF
TGCGCCAGCAGCTTGGCGATTCCGGGACAGAAGTCTTTTAGAGATACGCAGTATTTT
>TRBJ1-4|TRBV25-1|NA|NA
CASSEGGEKLFF
TGTGCCAGCAGTGAAGGGGGCGAAAAACTGTTTTTT
>TRBJ2-1|TRBV5-1|few|NA
CASSLEQGGLNEQFF
TGCGCCAGCAGCTTGGAGCAGGGGGGCCTCAATGAGCAGTTCTTC
>TRBJ2-5|TRBV15|NA|NA
CATSRDTRQTQYF
TGTGCCACCAGCAGAGATACACGTCAGACCCAGTACTTC
>TRBJ1-1|TRBV30|few|NA
CAWSVMNTEAFF
TGTGCCTGGAGTGTGATGAACACTGAAGCTTTCTTT
>TRBJ1-2|TRBV6-1|NA|NA
CASSAAGDYGYTF
TGTGCCAGCAGTGCTGCAGGGGACTATGGCTACACCTTC
>TRBJ2-1|TRBV11-3|NA|NA
CASSLDPLLANEQFF
TGTGCCAGCAGCTTAGACCCCCTTCTAGCGAATGAGCAGTTCTTC
>TRBJ1-1|TRBV29-1|once|NA
CSGRGGGRRTEAFF
TGCAGCGGCCGCGGGGGGGGCCGAAGAACTGAAGCTTTCTTT
>TRBJ2-3|TRBV6-1|NA|NA
CASRVSSSTDTQYF
TGTGCCAGCCGGGTGTCTTCTAGCACAGATACGCAGTATTTT
>TRBJ2-7|TRBV18|once|TRBD1
CASSPRQGGYEQYF
TGTGCCAGCTCACCGAGACAGGGTGGCTACGAGCAGTACTTC
>TRBJ1-5|TRBV28|NA|TRBD1
CASQGAKLDSNQPQHF
TGTGCCAGCCAGGGGGCGAAACTCGATAGCAATCAGCCCCAGCATTTT
>TRBJ1-1|TRBV7-6|NA|NA
CASSLGVGQEAFF
TGTGCCAGCAGCTTAGGAGTAGGACAGGAAGCTTTCTTT
>TRBJ1-4|TRBV7-9|NA|NA
CASSPPTGIEEKLFF
TGTGCCAGCAGCCCTCCTACAGGGATTGAGGAAAAACTGTTTTTT
>TRBJ2-7|TRBV30|NA|TRBD1
CASGTGKGEQYF
TGTGCCTCTGGGACAGGGAAGGGCGAGCAGTACTTC
>TRBJ1-1|TRBV6-6|NA|NA
CASGLVNTEAFF
TGTGCCAGCGGATTAGTAAACACTGAAGCTTTCTTT
>TRBJ2-6|TRBV5-1|NA|TRBD1
CASNHEDRVSGANVLTF
TGCGCCAGTAACCATGAGGACAGGGTCTCTGGGGCCAACGTCCTGACTTTC
>TRBJ2-1|TRBV18|NA|TRBD2
CASSPPRGGANEDEQFF
TGTGCCAGCTCACCACCGCGCGGGGGGGCCAATGAAGATGAGCAGTTCTTC
>TRBJ1-1|TRBV14|few|NA
CASSQAHTEAFF
TGTGCCAGCAGCCAAGCCCACACTGAAGCTTTCTTT
>TRBJ2-5|TRBV11-3|NA|NA
CASSLAGGRAETQYF
TGTGCCAGCAGCTTGGCCGGGGGCAGAGCGGAGACCCAGTACTTC
>TRBJ1-2|TRBV6-5|NA|TRBD1
CASRGQANYGYTF
TGTGCCAGCAGGGGACAGGCTAACTATGGCTACACCTTC
>TRBJ1-1|TRBV10-3|once|NA
CAISEPNRLEAFF
TGTGCCATCAGTGAGCCAAACAGGCTTGAAGCTTTCTTT
>TRBJ1-4|TRBV5-1|NA|NA
CASSWGSGGNEKLFF
TGCGCCAGCAGCTGGGGGTCGGGAGGTAATGAAAAACTGTTTTTT
>TRBJ1-2|TRBV4-2|NA|NA
CASSQDHSNYGYTF
TGTGCCAGCAGCCAAGACCACAGTAACTATGGCTACACCTTC
>TRBJ2-3|TRBV7-9|once|NA
CASSPGGAGTDTQYF
TGTGCCAGCAGTCCAGGCGGGGCGGGGACAGATACGCAGTATTTT
>TRBJ2-2|TRBV7-6|NA|TRBD1
CASSRDRANTGELFF
TGTGCCAGCAGCAGGGACAGAGCAAACACCGGGGAGCTGTTTTTT
>TRBJ2-7|TRBV11-2|NA|TRBD1
CASSITGTVSYEQYF
TGTGCCAGCAGCATTACCGGGACAGTTTCCTACGAGCAGTACTTC
>TRBJ1-1|TRBV4-1|NA|NA
CASSQDFGITVNTEAFF
TGCGCCAGCAGCCAAGATTTTGGGATAACAGTGAACACTGAAGCTTTCTTT
>TRBJ2-3|TRBV4-1|NA|NA
CASSQDSVGGRYTQYF
TGCGCCAGCAGCCAAGATAGCGTGGGGGGCCGGTATACGCAGTATTTT